Described below is a single T cell receptor beta chain sequence and its context. This sample was included in a study of blood T cell repertoires in COVID-19. Study in general: Acute and convalescent COVID-19 specimens originated in the United States, Italy and Spain. PBMCs, B-cell-depleted T cells, or T cells provided the cDNA or gDNA that made up the material.

Germline CDR1 SGHRS, CDR2 YFSETQ. V was pared by 0 bases and J by 1 base, with 7 bases between. The CDR3 sequence is 14 residues long. Original processing notes: Amplification of reference gene primers provided the estimated nucleated cell counts. Clones were sequenced by immunoSEQ multiplex PCR, and TCRdb holds only the in-frame ones, with some missing. V and J calls and clone size are as listed in that table; D and trimming were resolved from the DNA. The data contain roughly 160,000 clones, about 87% of them singletons. The sequencing input was peripheral blood. The sequence was collected from a man aged 60 to 69 with acute or convalescent COVID-19. The rearrangement uses TRBV5-1 and TRBJ1-1, with D unresolved. In DNA form, the CDR3 reads TGCGCCAGCAGCTTGGACTTTCGGAACACTGAAGCTTTCTTT. Translating it yields CASSLDFRNTEAFF.